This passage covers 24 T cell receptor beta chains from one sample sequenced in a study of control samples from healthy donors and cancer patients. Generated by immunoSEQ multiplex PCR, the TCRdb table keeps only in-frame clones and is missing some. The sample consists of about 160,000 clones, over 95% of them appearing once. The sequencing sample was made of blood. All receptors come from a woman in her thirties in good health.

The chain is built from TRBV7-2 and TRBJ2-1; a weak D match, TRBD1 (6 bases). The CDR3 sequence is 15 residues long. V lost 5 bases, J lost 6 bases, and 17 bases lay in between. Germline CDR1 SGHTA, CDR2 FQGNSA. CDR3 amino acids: CASSQGQLEANEQFF. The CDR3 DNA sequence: TGTGCCAGCAGCCAAGGACAGTTAGAGGCCAATGAGCAGTTCTTC. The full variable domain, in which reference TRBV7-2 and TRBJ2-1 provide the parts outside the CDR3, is GAGVSQSPSNKVTEKGKDVELRCDPISGHTALYWYRQSLGQGLEFLIYFQGNSAPDKSGLPSDRFSAERTGGSVSTLTIQRTQQEDSAVYLCASSQGQLEANEQFFGPGTRLTVL.

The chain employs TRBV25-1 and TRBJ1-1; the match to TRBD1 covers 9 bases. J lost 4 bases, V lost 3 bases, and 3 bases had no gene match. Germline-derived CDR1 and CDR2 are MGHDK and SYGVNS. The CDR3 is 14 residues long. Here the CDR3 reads CASSEDRGRTEAFF. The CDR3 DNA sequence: TGTGCCAGCAGTGAGGACAGGGGTCGCACTGAAGCTTTCTTT. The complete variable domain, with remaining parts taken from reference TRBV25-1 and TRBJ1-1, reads EADIYQTPRYLVIGTGKKITLECSQTMGHDKMYWYQQDPGMELHLIHYSYGVNSTEKGDLSSESTVSRIRTEHFPLTLESARPSHTSQYLCASSEDRGRTEAFFGQGTRLTVV.

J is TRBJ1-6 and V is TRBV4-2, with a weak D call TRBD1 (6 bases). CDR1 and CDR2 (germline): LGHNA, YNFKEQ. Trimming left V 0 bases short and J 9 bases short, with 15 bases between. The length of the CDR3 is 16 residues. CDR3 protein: CASSQDQGRGSSPLHF. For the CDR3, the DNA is TGTGCCAGCAGCCAAGATCAGGGCAGGGGAAGTTCACCCCTCCACTTT.

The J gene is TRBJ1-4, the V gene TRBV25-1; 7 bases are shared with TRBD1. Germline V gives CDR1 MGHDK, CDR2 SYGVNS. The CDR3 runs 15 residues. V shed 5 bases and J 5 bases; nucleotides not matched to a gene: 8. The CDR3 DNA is TGTGCCAGCAGTCCTCCGACAGGGAGAAATGAAAAACTGTTTTTT. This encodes CASSPPTGRNEKLFF.

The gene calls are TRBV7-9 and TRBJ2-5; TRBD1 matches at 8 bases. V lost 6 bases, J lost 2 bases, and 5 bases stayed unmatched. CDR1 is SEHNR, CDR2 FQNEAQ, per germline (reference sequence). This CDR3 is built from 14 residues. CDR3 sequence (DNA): TGTGCCAGCAGACGGACAGGGCCTCAAGAGACCCAGTACTTC. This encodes CASRRTGPQETQYF.

Here the CDR3 DNA reads TGTGCCAGCAGTGCGGATTGGGGGTCCTACAATGAGCAGTTCTTC. It yields the protein CASSADWGSYNEQFF. The rearrangement joins TRBV2 to TRBJ2-1; either TRBD1 or TRBD2 may supply D (5 bases each). Trimming shortened V by 4 bases and J by 1 base, and 11 bases separated the two germline ends. CDR3 length equals 15 residues. Germline CDR1 is SNHLY and CDR2 is FYNNEI.

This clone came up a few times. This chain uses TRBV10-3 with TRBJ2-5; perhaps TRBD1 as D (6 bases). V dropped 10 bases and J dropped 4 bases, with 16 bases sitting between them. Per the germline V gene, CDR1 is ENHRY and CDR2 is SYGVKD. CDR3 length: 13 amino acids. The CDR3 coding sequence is TGTGCCACCGCCGCTGGGGGCGGAGAGACCCAGTACTTC. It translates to CATAAGGGETQYF.

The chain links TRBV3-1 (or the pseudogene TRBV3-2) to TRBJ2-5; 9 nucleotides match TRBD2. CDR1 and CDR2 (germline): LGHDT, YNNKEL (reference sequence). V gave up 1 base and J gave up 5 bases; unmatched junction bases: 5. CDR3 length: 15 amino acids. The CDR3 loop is CASSQVLAGTETQYF. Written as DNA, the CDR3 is TGTGCCAGCAGCCAAGTTCTAGCGGGGACGGAGACCCAGTACTTC.

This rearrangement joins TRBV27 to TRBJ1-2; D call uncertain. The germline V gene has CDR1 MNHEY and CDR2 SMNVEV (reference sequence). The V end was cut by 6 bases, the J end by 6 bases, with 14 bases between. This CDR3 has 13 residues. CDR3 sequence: CASRFRAADGYTF. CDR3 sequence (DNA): TGTGCCAGCAGGTTTAGGGCGGCTGATGGCTACACCTTC.

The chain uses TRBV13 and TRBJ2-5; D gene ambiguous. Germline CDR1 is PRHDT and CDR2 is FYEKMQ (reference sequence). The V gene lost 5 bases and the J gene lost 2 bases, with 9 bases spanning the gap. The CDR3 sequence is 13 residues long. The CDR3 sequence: CASSPGPQETQYF. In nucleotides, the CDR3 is TGTGCCAGCAGCCCCGGACCTCAAGAGACCCAGTACTTC.

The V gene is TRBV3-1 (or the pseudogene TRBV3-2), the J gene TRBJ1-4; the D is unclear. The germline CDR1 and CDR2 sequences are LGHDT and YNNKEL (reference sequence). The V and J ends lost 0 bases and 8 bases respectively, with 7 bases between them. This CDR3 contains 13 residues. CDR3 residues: CASSQDLKEKLFF. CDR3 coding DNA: TGTGCCAGCAGCCAAGATCTTAAAGAAAAACTGTTTTTT.

Written as DNA, the CDR3 is TGTGCCTCTCAAGGGCTAGCGCGATCGTACCAAGAGACCCAGTACTTC. Protein: CASQGLARSYQETQYF. The rearrangement uses TRBV28 and TRBJ2-5, with D perhaps matching TRBD2 (6 bases). Per the germline V gene, CDR1 is MDHEN and CDR2 is SYDVKM. V was trimmed by 11 bases and J by 0 bases, leaving 22 bases between them. This CDR3 is 16 amino acids long. The complete variable domain, with remaining parts taken from reference TRBV28 and TRBJ2-5, reads DVKVTQSSRYLVKRTGEKVFLECVQDMDHENMFWYRQDPGLGLRLIYFSYDVKMKEKGDIPEGYSVSREKKERFSLILESASTNQTSMYLCASQGLARSYQETQYFGPGTRLLVL.

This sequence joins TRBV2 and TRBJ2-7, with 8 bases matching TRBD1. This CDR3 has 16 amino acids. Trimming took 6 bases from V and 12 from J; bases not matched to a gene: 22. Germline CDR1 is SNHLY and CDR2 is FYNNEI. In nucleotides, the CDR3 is TGTGCCAGCAGCCTCTTAGGGGGACAGGCCGCAATAAGCCTGTACTTC. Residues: CASSLLGGQAAISLYF. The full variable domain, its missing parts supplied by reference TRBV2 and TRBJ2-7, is EPEVTQTPSHQVTQMGQEVILRCVPISNHLYFYWYRQILGQKVEFLVSFYNNEISEKSEIFDDQFSVERPDGSNFTLKIRSTKLEDSAMYFCASSLLGGQAAISLYFGPGTRLTVT.

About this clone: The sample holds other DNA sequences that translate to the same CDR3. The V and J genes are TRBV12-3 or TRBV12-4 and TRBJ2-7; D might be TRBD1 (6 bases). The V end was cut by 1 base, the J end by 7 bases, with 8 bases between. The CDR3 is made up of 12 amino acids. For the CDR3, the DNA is TGTGCCAGCAGTTTAGTCAGGGGTGAGCAGTACTTC. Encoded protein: CASSLVRGEQYF.

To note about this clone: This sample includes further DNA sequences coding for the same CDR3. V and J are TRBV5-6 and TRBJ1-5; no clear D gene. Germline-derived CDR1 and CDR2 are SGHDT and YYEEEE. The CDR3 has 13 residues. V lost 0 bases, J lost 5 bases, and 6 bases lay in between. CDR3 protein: CASSLGPHQPQHF. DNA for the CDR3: TGTGCCAGCAGCTTGGGGCCCCATCAGCCCCAGCATTTT.

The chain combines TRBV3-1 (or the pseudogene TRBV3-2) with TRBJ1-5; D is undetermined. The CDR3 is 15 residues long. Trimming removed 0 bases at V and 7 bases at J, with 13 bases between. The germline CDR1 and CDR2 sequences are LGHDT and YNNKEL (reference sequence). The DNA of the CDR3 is TGTGCCAGCAGCCAAGATCTGCAGTCTGGGCAGCCCCAGCATTTT. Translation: CASSQDLQSGQPQHF.

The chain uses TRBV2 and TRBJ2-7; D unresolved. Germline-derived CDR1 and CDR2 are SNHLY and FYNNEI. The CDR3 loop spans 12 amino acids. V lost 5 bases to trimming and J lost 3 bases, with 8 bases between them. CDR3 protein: CASSFTIYEQYF. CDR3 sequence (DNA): TGTGCCAGCAGTTTCACGATCTACGAGCAGTACTTC.

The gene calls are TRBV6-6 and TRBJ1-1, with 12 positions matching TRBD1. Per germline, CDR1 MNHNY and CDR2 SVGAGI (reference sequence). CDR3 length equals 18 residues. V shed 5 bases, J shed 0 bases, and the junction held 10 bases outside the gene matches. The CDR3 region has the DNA TGTGCCAGCAGTCCCCGGGGACAGGGGGCTCGGATGAACACTGAAGCTTTCTTT. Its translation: CASSPRGQGARMNTEAFF.

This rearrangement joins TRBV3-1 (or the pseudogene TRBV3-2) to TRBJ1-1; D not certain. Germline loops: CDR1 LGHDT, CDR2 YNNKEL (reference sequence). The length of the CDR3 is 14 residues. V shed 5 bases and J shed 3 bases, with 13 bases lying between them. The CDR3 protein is CASSGGRNYTEAFF. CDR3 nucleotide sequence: TGTGCCAGCAGCGGTGGCAGAAATTACACTGAAGCTTTCTTT.

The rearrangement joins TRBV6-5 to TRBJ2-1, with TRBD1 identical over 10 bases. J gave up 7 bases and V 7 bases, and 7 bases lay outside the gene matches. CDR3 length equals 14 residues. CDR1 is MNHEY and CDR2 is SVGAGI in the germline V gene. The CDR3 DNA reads TGTGCCAGCACCTTGACAGGGGGCCCTAATGAGCAGTTCTTC. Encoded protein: CASTLTGGPNEQFF.

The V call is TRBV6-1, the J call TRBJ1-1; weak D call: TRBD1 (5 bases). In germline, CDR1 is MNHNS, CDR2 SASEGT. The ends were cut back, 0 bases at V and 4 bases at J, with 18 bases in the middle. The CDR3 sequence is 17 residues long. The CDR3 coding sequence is TGTGCCAGCAGTGAAGCGGGCCAGGAATGGGGGGGCACTGAAGCTTTCTTT. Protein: CASSEAGQEWGGTEAFF.

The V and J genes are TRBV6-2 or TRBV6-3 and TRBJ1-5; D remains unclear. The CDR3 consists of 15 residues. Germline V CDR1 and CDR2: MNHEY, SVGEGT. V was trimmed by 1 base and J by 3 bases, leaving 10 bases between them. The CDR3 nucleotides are TGTGCCAGCAGTTACTTCGGATATCCCAATCAGCCCCAGCATTTT. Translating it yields CASSYFGYPNQPQHF.

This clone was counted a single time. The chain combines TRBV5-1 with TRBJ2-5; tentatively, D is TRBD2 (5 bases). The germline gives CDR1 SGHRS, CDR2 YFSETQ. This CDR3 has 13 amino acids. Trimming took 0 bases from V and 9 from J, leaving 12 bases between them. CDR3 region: CASSLDQRRSQYF. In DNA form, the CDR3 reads TGCGCCAGCAGCTTGGATCAACGGAGGTCCCAGTACTTC.

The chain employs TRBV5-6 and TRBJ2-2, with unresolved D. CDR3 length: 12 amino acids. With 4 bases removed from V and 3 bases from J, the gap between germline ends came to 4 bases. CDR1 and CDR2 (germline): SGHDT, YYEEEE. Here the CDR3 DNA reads TGTGCCAGCAGCCGGGACACCGGGGAGCTGTTTTTT. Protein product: CASSRDTGELFF. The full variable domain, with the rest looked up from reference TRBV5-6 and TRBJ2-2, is DAGVTQSPTHLIKTRGQQVTLRCSPKSGHDTVSWYQQALGQGPQFIFQYYEEEERQRGNFPDRFSGHQFPNYSSELNVNALLLGDSALYLCASSRDTGELFFGEGSRLTVL.